These T cell receptor beta chains were read from a single sample in a study of blood T cell repertoires in COVID-19. The method was immunoSEQ multiplex PCR; TCRdb's version includes in-frame clones alone and lacks a portion of them. Of around 190,000 clones listed, 70% to 90% are singletons. The specimen sequenced was peripheral blood. All receptors derive from a man between 18 and 29 years old who had recovered from COVID-19. Both conserved end residues are part of each CDR3. The order of the fields is CDR3 protein, CDR3 DNA, V gene, D gene, J gene, clone size. A D gene is named only where the DNA matches it firmly. Clone size appears in some rows only: once, few, many, or a class for an expanded clone.

CASSLGADSRPWEKLFF | TGCGCCAGCAGCTTGGGGGCAGACAGTCGGCCGTGGGAAAAACTGTTTTTT | TRBV5-1 | - | TRBJ1-4 | -
CATSDRTGADTQYF | TGTGCCACCAGTGACCGGACAGGGGCGGATACGCAGTATTTT | TRBV24-1 | TRBD1 | TRBJ2-3 | -
CASSLIRTGGRDEQFF | TGTGCCAGCAGCCTGATAAGGACAGGGGGTCGGGATGAGCAGTTCTTC | TRBV14 | TRBD1 | TRBJ2-1 | -
CASQGTGQYF | TGTGCCAGCCAGGGGACGGGTCAGTACTTC | TRBV2 | - | TRBJ2-7 | -
CASSLAGGPGNEQFF | TGTGCCAGCAGTTTAGCGGGAGGGCCGGGCAATGAGCAGTTCTTC | TRBV28 | TRBD2 | TRBJ2-1 | -
CASRSSYYEQYF | TGTGCCAGCCGGTCTAGCTATTACGAGCAGTACTTC | TRBV12-3/TRBV12-4 | - | TRBJ2-7 | -
CASSYQGTSWNEQFF | TGTGCCAGCAGTTACCAGGGGACTAGTTGGAATGAGCAGTTCTTC | TRBV6-5 | TRBD2 | TRBJ2-1 | -
CASSWSGTGMIF | TGTGCCAGCAGTTGGAGCGGGACAGGGATGATTTTT | TRBV12-3/TRBV12-4 | TRBD1 | TRBJ1-4 | -
CASSARTGVNYGYTF | TGTGCCAGCAGCGCGCGGACAGGGGTGAACTATGGCTACACCTTC | TRBV7-2 | TRBD1 | TRBJ1-2 | -
CASSINSGHQPQHF | TGTGCCAGCAGCATTAACTCGGGTCATCAGCCCCAGCATTTT | TRBV27 | - | TRBJ1-5 | -
CASRGGDREDQPQHF | TGTGCCAGCAGGGGGGGGGACAGGGAGGATCAGCCCCAGCATTTT | TRBV28 | TRBD1 | TRBJ1-5 | -
CASSRIQGTSGSWNTGELFF | TGTGCCAGCAGTCGGATCCAAGGGACTAGCGGGAGTTGGAACACCGGGGAGCTGTTTTTT | TRBV6-7 | TRBD2 | TRBJ2-2 | -
CASSNSAAGANVLTF | TGTGCCAGCAGCAATAGCGCCGCTGGGGCCAACGTCCTGACTTTC | TRBV6-6 | - | TRBJ2-6 | -
CASSLDSSSYNEQFF | TGTGCCAGCAGCTTAGACAGCAGCTCCTACAATGAGCAGTTCTTC | TRBV7-9 | - | TRBJ2-1 | -
CATTEGREGDEQYF | TGTGCCACCACCGAGGGGCGGGAGGGCGACGAGCAGTACTTC | TRBV15 | TRBD2 | TRBJ2-7 | -
CASRLADTQYF | TGTGCCTCCCGGTTGGCAGATACGCAGTATTTT | TRBV10-3 | - | TRBJ2-3 | -
CASSLWDSSNQPQHF | TGTGCCAGCAGCCTCTGGGACAGTAGCAATCAGCCCCAGCATTTT | TRBV5-8 | TRBD1 | TRBJ1-5 | -
CAWSLGGASTDTQYF | TGTGCCTGGAGTCTGGGGGGGGCTAGCACAGATACGCAGTATTTT | TRBV30 | - | TRBJ2-3 | few
CASSSSRGAGLSYEQYF | TGTGCCAGCAGCTCGAGCCGGGGGGCGGGTCTCTCCTACGAGCAGTACTTC | TRBV7-9 | - | TRBJ2-7 | -
CASSSGLAVGGGSNEQFF | TGTGCCAGCAGCTCAGGACTAGCGGTGGGCGGGGGCTCCAATGAGCAGTTCTTC | TRBV7-8 | TRBD2 | TRBJ2-1 | -
CASGRGETQYF | TGTGCCAGCGGCCGGGGGGAGACCCAGTACTTC | TRBV11-3 | - | TRBJ2-5 | -
CASSPGLPSLSGANVLTF | TGTGCCAGCTCACCGGGACTACCTTCTCTCTCTGGGGCCAACGTCCTGACTTTC | TRBV18 | TRBD2 | TRBJ2-6 | -
CASRRVDMNTGELFF | TGTGCCAGCCGGCGAGTGGACATGAACACCGGGGAGCTGTTTTTT | TRBV27 | - | TRBJ2-2 | -
CASSLRQGVYTGELFF | TGTGCCAGCAGCTTAAGACAGGGGGTCTACACCGGGGAGCTGTTTTTT | TRBV11-2 | TRBD1 | TRBJ2-2 | -
CAISALAGMETQYF | TGTGCCATCAGTGCGTTAGCGGGAATGGAGACCCAGTACTTC | TRBV10-3 | TRBD2 | TRBJ2-5 | -
CASSLADTDTQYF | TGTGCCAGCAGCTTAGCAGACACAGATACGCAGTATTTT | TRBV11-2 | - | TRBJ2-3 | -
CASSLVPPGLLREPQHF | TGTGCCAGCAGCTTAGTTCCCCCGGGACTTCTACGGGAGCCCCAGCATTTT | TRBV7-8 | - | TRBJ1-5 | -
CASSPDRKNTEAFF | TGTGCCAGCAGTCCAGACAGGAAGAACACTGAAGCTTTCTTT | TRBV2 | - | TRBJ1-1 | -
CASSQDLRFTDTQYF | TGCGCCAGCAGCCAAGATCTCAGGTTCACAGATACGCAGTATTTT | TRBV4-3 | - | TRBJ2-3 | -
CASSLSGYEQFF | TGCGCCAGCAGCCTTTCGGGGTATGAGCAGTTCTTC | TRBV5-1 | - | TRBJ2-1 | -
CASSLASSGYQETQYF | TGCGCCAGCAGCTTGGCGTCTAGCGGTTATCAAGAGACCCAGTACTTC | TRBV5-1 | TRBD2 | TRBJ2-5 | -
CAWTSGRDPLHF | TGTGCCTGGACCTCTGGGAGGGATCCCCTCCACTTT | TRBV30 | - | TRBJ1-6 | -
CASSLSPRDQPQHF | TGTGCCAGCAGCCTCTCCCCTCGGGATCAGCCCCAGCATTTT | TRBV13 | - | TRBJ1-5 | -
CASSAQGASNSNQPQHF | TGTGCCAGCAGTGCACAGGGGGCCTCAAATAGCAATCAGCCCCAGCATTTT | TRBV6-1 | TRBD1 | TRBJ1-5 | -
CASSLPNPRGVEFF | TGTGCCAGCAGTTTACCGAATCCCAGGGGAGTGGAGTTCTTC | TRBV28 | - | TRBJ2-1 | -
CASSLMSGVYNEQFF | TGCGCCAGCAGCTTGATGAGCGGTGTCTACAATGAGCAGTTCTTC | TRBV5-1 | - | TRBJ2-1 | -
CASSPTGQGGREQYF | TGTGCCAGCAGCCCCACGGGACAGGGGGGGAGAGAGCAGTACTTC | TRBV11-3 | TRBD1 | TRBJ2-7 | once
CATSEGAGVKNIQYF | TGTGCCACCAGTGAAGGAGCGGGAGTCAAAAACATTCAGTACTTC | TRBV24-1 | TRBD2 | TRBJ2-4 | -
CASSHLGGGDTEAFF | TGTGCCAGCAGCCATCTGGGAGGAGGGGACACTGAAGCTTTCTTT | TRBV27 | - | TRBJ1-1 | -